The text below deals with one T cell receptor beta chain. Here immunoSEQ multiplex PCR was the method, and the copy in TCRdb shows in-frame clones only, minus some. The sample has 200,000 to 250,000 clones, 65% to 85% seen once; the top ten hold roughly 3%. This record belongs to a study of blood T cell repertoires in COVID-19. Study details: The United States, Italy and Spain were the sources of the acute and convalescent COVID-19 samples.

CDR1 is SNHLY, CDR2 FYNNEI, per germline. The CDR3 loop spans 14 amino acids. V was shortened by 9 bases and J by 1 base, with 14 bases between the two germline ends. This receptor was obtained from a woman in her twenties or thirties who had recovered from COVID-19. The specimen sequenced was peripheral blood. The chain combines TRBV2 with TRBJ2-3; D might be TRBD2 (5 bases). CDR3 nucleotides: TGTGCCAGTCTTAGGGCCGGGGGCACAGATACGCAGTATTTT. It specifies CASLRAGGTDTQYF.